These 15 T cell receptor beta chains were sequenced from one sample in a study of Graves' ophthalmopathy and Graves' hyperthyroidism. Beta-chain TCR CDR3 regions were amplified from RNA transcripts. HTBI-primed RT-PCR formed the first round, and a multiplex PCR formed the second. TCRdb redid the calling of the multiplex PCR reads with MiXCR, one entry per CDR3 protein. The repertoire holds approximately 1.2 million distinct CDR3 sequences, around a third seen once, with over 8.5% in the top ten. Sequenced: peripheral blood or thyroid tissue (not recorded which). These receptors originate from an adult man with Graves' hyperthyroidism.

This clonotype was observed many times. The chain recombines TRBV20-1 with TRBJ2-7, with 10 bases matching TRBD2. The germline V gene has CDR1 DFQATT and CDR2 SNEGSKA (reference sequence). With 6 bases clipped from V and 4 bases from J, the junction kept 9 bases outside the gene matches. This CDR3 has 14 amino acids. The CDR3 nucleotides are TGCAGTGCAACAGAGACTAGCGGGCATTACGAGCAGTACTTC. Its protein product is CSATETSGHYEQYF.

This clonotype has ten or more counts. The genes are TRBV2 and TRBJ1-5; 8 bases map to TRBD1. V shed 10 bases and J 5 bases; nucleotides not matched to a gene: 13. Germline V CDR1 and CDR2: SNHLY, FYNNEI. The CDR3 is made up of 15 amino acids. CDR3 in amino acids: CATKGGGQVDQPQHF. In DNA form, the CDR3 reads TGTGCCACCAAGGGGGGGGGACAGGTAGATCAGCCCCAGCATTTT. Together with reference TRBV2 and TRBJ1-5, the CDR3 gives the full variable domain: EPEVTQTPSHQVTQMGQEVILRCVPISNHLYFYWYRQILGQKVEFLVSFYNNEISEKSEIFDDQFSVERPDGSNFTLKIRSTKLEDSAMYFCATKGGGQVDQPQHFGDGTRLSIL.

About this clonotype itself: A much larger clone differs from this one at a single base, so this may be a read error. J is TRBJ1-4 and V is TRBV7-8; D unresolved. Germline loops: CDR1 SGHVS, CDR2 FQNEAQ. The V end lost 10 bases, the J end lost 6 bases, and 15 bases lay between the germline ends. The CDR3 has 13 residues. The CDR3 bases are TGTGCCAACAGAGGGCCCTTTCATGAAAAACTGTTTTTT. This translates into CANRGPFHEKLFF.

The chain joins TRBV20-1 to TRBJ1-4; possibly TRBD1 for D (6 bases). CDR3 length: 17 amino acids. Germline V gene lookup returns CDR1 DFQATT and CDR2 SNEGSKA (reference sequence). V gave up 0 bases and J gave up 0 bases, with 14 bases separating them. CDR3 region: CSARDVQGITTNEKLFF. The CDR3 DNA reads TGCAGTGCTAGAGATGTACAGGGAATTACAACTAATGAAAAACTGTTTTTT.

This clonotype was detected many times. The chain is built from TRBV6-5 and TRBJ2-5, with D possibly TRBD2 on 5 matching bases. The CDR3 totals 15 residues. Germline assignment: CDR1 MNHEY and CDR2 SVGAGI. V was pared by 3 bases and J by 5 bases, with 16 bases between. DNA for the CDR3: TGTGCCAGCAGTTATGCCGGACCGGGGATGGAGACCCAGTACTTC. It encodes CASSYAGPGMETQYF.

This clonotype is medium-sized (0.01 to 0.1%). The gene calls are TRBV15 and TRBJ1-6, with 9 positions matching TRBD1. Germline V CDR1 and CDR2: LNHNV, YYDKDF (reference sequence). V shed 8 bases, J shed 10 bases, and the junction held 9 bases outside the gene matches. The CDR3 has 14 residues. Here the CDR3 DNA reads TGTGCCACCGAGAGGGACAGGGTTGGCTCACCCCTCCACTTT. Amino acid sequence: CATERDRVGSPLHF.

This clonotype has ten or more counts. V is TRBV9 and J is TRBJ1-6; 9 bases are a match to TRBD1. The CDR3 runs 14 residues. The trim removed 8 bases at V and 10 bases at J, leaving 10 bases unmatched. Per the germline V gene, CDR1 is SGDLS and CDR2 is YYNGEE. The CDR3 bases are TGTGCCAGGGGACCGGGACAGGGCAACTCACCCCTCCACTTT. It specifies CARGPGQGNSPLHF.

A few counts support this clonotype. The chain is built from TRBV11-1 and TRBJ2-7; TRBD1 agrees at 7 bases. Germline V gene lookup returns CDR1 SGHAT and CDR2 FQDESV (reference sequence). Germline trimming cut 4 bases from V and 0 bases from J; bases unmatched to any gene: 9. The CDR3 spans 16 residues. CDR3 protein: CASSYRTGQVSYEQYF. Written as DNA, the CDR3 is TGTGCCAGCAGCTATCGGACTGGACAGGTCTCCTACGAGCAGTACTTC.

A few counts support this clonotype. One base away lies a much larger clone, so this may be a sequencing read error. The rearrangement uses TRBV24-1 and TRBJ2-2, with 9 bases that match TRBD2. This CDR3 has 17 residues. Germline lookup yields CDR1 KGHDR and CDR2 SFDVKD. CDR3 DNA sequence: TGTGCCACCAGTGATCCGAGCGGGGGGACTAGCAGCGGGGAGCCGTTTTTT. It specifies CATSDPSGGTSSGEPFF.

The sample holds many counts of this clonotype. The chain recombines TRBV15 with TRBJ2-5, with 8 positions matching TRBD1. CDR1 LNHNV and CDR2 YYDKDF come from the germline V gene (reference sequence). The CDR3 loop spans 17 amino acids. After removal of 0 bases from V and 1 base from J, the junction contained 7 bases not matched to a gene. The CDR3: CATSRDGTGPFQETQYF. CDR3 nucleotide sequence: TGTGCCACCAGCAGAGACGGGACAGGTCCATTCCAAGAGACCCAGTACTTC.

The sample holds a few counts of this clonotype. V gene TRBV28 combines with J gene TRBJ2-7, with 12 bases fitting TRBD1. Looked up from germline, CDR1 is MDHEN and CDR2 is SYDVKM. The CDR3 extends over 16 amino acids. V lost 5 bases to trimming and J lost 2 bases; unmatched junction nucleotides: 7. The CDR3 DNA follows: TGTGCCAGCAGTACCCCGGGACAGGGGGCCCCCTACGAGCAGTACTTC. This encodes CASSTPGQGAPYEQYF. Drawing the rest from reference TRBV28 and TRBJ2-7, the complete variable domain is DVKVTQSSRYLVKRTGEKVFLECVQDMDHENMFWYRQDPGLGLRLIYFSYDVKMKEKGDIPEGYSVSREKKERFSLILESASTNQTSMYLCASSTPGQGAPYEQYFGPGTRLTVT.

Concerning this clonotype itself: A much larger clone lies a single base off, so this may be a read error. The rearrangement uses TRBV19 and TRBJ1-1; D gene unclear. Germline values: CDR1 LNHDA, CDR2 SQIVND (reference sequence). This CDR3 is 13 amino acids long. Trimming removed 3 bases at V and 5 bases at J, with 10 bases between. The CDR3 DNA is TGTGCCAGTAGTATTACATGGTCTACTGAAGCTTTCTTT. This encodes CASSITWSTEAFF. The full variable domain, completed using reference TRBV19 and TRBJ1-1, is DGGITQSPKYLFRKEGQNVTLSCEQNLNHDAMYWYRQDPGQGLRLIYYSQIVNDFQKGDIAEGYSVSREKKESFPLTVTSAQKNPTAFYLCASSITWSTEAFFGQGTRLTVV.

The V call is TRBV25-1, the J call TRBJ2-6, with D possibly being TRBD1 (5 bases). CDR1 and CDR2 from the germline V gene are MGHDK and SYGVNS. The CDR3 covers 15 residues. With 6 bases removed from V and 1 base from J, the gap between germline ends came to 10 bases. The CDR3: CASRQGMSGANVLTF. In DNA, the CDR3 is TGTGCCAGCAGGCAGGGCATGTCTGGGGCCAACGTCCTGACTTTC.

In this sample, this clonotype turned up many times. The rearrangement joins TRBV5-1 to TRBJ2-7; 7 positions match TRBD1. Trimming removed 5 bases from V and 2 bases from J; junction bases left unmatched: 13. Germline CDR1 is SGHRS and CDR2 is YFSETQ. The CDR3 is 16 amino acids. The CDR3 DNA follows: TGCGCCAGCAGGATGGAGCCGGGACAGAATACCTACGAGCAGTACTTC. This gives the protein CASRMEPGQNTYEQYF.

There are a few counts of this clonotype. This may arise from a read error, as a much more abundant clone is one base away. The V and J genes are TRBV20-1 and TRBJ1-5; D call uncertain. V gave up 3 bases and J gave up 11 bases, with 11 bases separating them. The CDR3 spans 11 residues. Germline loops: CDR1 DFQATT, CDR2 SNEGSKA (reference sequence). The CDR3 coding sequence is TGCAGTGCTAGGCCCCAAGAGACCCAGCATTTT. It specifies CSARPQETQHF.